This T cell receptor beta chain appears in the sequencing data of a study of T cell changes during pregnancy in multiple sclerosis. In its sample, this clone was seen once. The CDR3 contains 17 residues. The V segment lost 0 bases and the J segment 3 bases; nucleotides outside the gene matches: 8. Per the germline V gene, CDR1 is LGHNA and CDR2 is YSLEER. The method was immunoSEQ multiplex PCR; TCRdb's version includes in-frame clones alone and lacks a portion of them. The sample holds approximately 69,000 clones, approximately 94% seen once. The receptor was isolated from a female donor in good health, enrolled as a control in a pregnancy study. The sequencing here drew on peripheral blood, taken in the second trimester of pregnancy. The J gene is TRBJ2-3, the V gene TRBV4-3; TRBD1 agrees at 8 bases. CDR3 DNA sequence: TGCGCCAGCAGCCAAGATGCACCGGGACAGGCAACAGATACGCAGTATTTT. This codes for CASSQDAPGQATDTQYF.